A selection of T cell receptor beta chains follows, all from one sample in a study of blood T cell repertoires in COVID-19. Measured with immunoSEQ multiplex PCR; TCRdb has only the in-frame clones, and not every one. The table has 100,000 to 150,000 clones, around 83% seen once; the top ten hold 3.5% to 4%. Sequencing used PBMCs or T cells enriched from blood (not recorded which). These receptors all come from a woman under 40 who had recovered from COVID-19. The CDR3 runs from the conserved cysteine through the conserved F or W. The D gene is left open where the match is weak. The size field is filled for only some rows; it gives once, few, many or a size class.

d_gene	abundance	v_gene	len	j_gene	CDR3aa	CDR3nt
-	-	TRBV3-1/TRBV3-2	15	TRBJ2-3	CASSQKGGRWNTQYF	TGTGCCAGCAGCCAAAAGGGAGGCAGGTGGAACACGCAGTATTTT
-	once	TRBV7-8	16	TRBJ1-5	CASGVVGAYSNQPQHF	TGTGCCAGCGGCGTGGTTGGAGCTTATAGCAATCAGCCCCAGCATTTT
TRBD2	-	TRBV19	15	TRBJ2-5	CASSIGASGRQTQYF	TGTGCCAGTAGTATAGGGGCTAGCGGGAGACAGACCCAGTACTTC
-	-	TRBV11-2	17	TRBJ1-6	CASRQLTGNGDNSPLHF	TGTGCCAGCAGGCAACTCACAGGGAATGGGGATAATTCACCCCTCCACTTT
-	-	TRBV29-1	14	TRBJ2-2	CSASRYANTGELFF	TGCAGCGCCTCGAGGTACGCGAACACCGGGGAGCTGTTTTTT
-	-	TRBV19	15	TRBJ2-1	CASSPREQIDNEQFF	TGTGCCAGTAGTCCGAGGGAACAGATTGACAATGAGCAGTTCTTC
-	-	TRBV4-3	16	TRBJ2-7	CASSQEGADSSYEQYF	TGCGCCAGCAGCCAAGAAGGGGCGGATAGCTCCTACGAGCAGTACTTC
TRBD1	few	TRBV7-2	14	TRBJ1-2	CASSNNRGRGGYTF	TGTGCCAGCAGCAACAACAGGGGGCGCGGCGGCTACACCTTC
TRBD2	-	TRBV9	17	TRBJ2-1	CASSVPRLAGGHNEQFF	TGTGCCAGCAGCGTACCCCGACTAGCGGGAGGCCATAATGAGCAGTTCTTC
-	-	TRBV27	13	TRBJ2-1	CASSLLGAHEQFF	TGTGCCAGCAGTTTATTAGGGGCACATGAGCAGTTCTTC
TRBD1	-	TRBV4-2	18	TRBJ1-1	CASSQAGEPGQGGTEAFF	TGTGCCAGCAGCCAAGCTGGCGAGCCGGGACAGGGGGGGACTGAAGCTTTCTTT
TRBD2	-	TRBV5-4	15	TRBJ2-2	CASSGGGRGTGELFF	TGTGCCAGCAGCGGGGGGGGACGTGGCACCGGGGAGCTGTTTTTT
-	-	TRBV30	17	TRBJ1-1	CAFHPRGGGALGVKAFF	TGTGCCTTCCACCCCAGGGGCGGGGGCGCATTGGGTGTGAAAGCTTTCTTT
TRBD1	-	TRBV7-2	13	TRBJ1-4	CASSPDRGEKLFF	TGTGCCAGCAGCCCGGACAGGGGTGAAAAACTGTTTTTT
TRBD1	-	TRBV4-1	14	TRBJ1-1	CASSPYRGQEEAFF	TGCGCCAGCAGCCCTTATAGGGGACAGGAGGAAGCTTTCTTT
TRBD1	-	TRBV14	14	TRBJ2-1	CASRNRGRFNEQFF	TGTGCCAGCAGGAACAGGGGAAGGTTCAATGAGCAGTTCTTC
TRBD1	-	TRBV19	14	TRBJ1-2	CASSSVGDRYGYTF	TGTGCCAGTAGTTCCGTTGGGGACAGATATGGCTACACCTTC
-	-	TRBV7-6	12	TRBJ2-2	CASSHSTGELFF	TGTGCCAGCAGCCATTCCACCGGGGAGCTGTTTTTT
-	-	TRBV5-1	16	TRBJ2-3	CASSLALQASTDTQYF	TGCGCCAGCAGCTTGGCCCTACAGGCCAGCACAGATACGCAGTATTTT
-	few	TRBV5-1	16	TRBJ1-1	CASSLGQIYSYTEAFF	TGCGCCAGCAGCTTAGGACAGATTTACTCTTACACTGAAGCTTTCTTT
TRBD1	-	TRBV6-4	13	TRBJ1-2	CASKRTGAGGYTF	TGTGCCAGCAAAAGGACAGGAGCTGGTGGCTACACCTTC
TRBD1	-	TRBV28	16	TRBJ1-3	CASRDRGGRGGNTIYF	TGTGCCAGCCGGGACAGGGGAGGCCGTGGGGGAAACACCATATATTTT
-	-	TRBV6-1	15	TRBJ1-4	CASSEPGSGDEKLFF	TGTGCCAGCAGTGAACCAGGGAGCGGGGATGAAAAACTGTTTTTT
TRBD2	-	TRBV6-1	15	TRBJ2-7	CASSEAGLAVYEQYF	TGTGCCAGCAGTGAAGCGGGGCTAGCGGTCTACGAGCAGTACTTC
TRBD2	-	TRBV6-4	15	TRBJ2-1	CASSLGTSTVDEQFF	TGTGCCAGCAGCCTTGGGACTAGCACGGTCGATGAGCAGTTCTTC
TRBD2	-	TRBV4-1	15	TRBJ2-7	CASSQETSGFYEQYF	TGCGCCAGCAGCCAAGAAACTAGCGGGTTCTACGAGCAGTACTTC
-	-	TRBV7-9	15	TRBJ2-7	CASSPLTSRANEQYF	TGTGCCAGCAGCCCGTTAACTAGCCGGGCGAACGAGCAGTACTTC
-	-	TRBV28	15	TRBJ1-2	CASSFPVFGVNGYTF	TGTGCCAGCAGTTTCCCCGTCTTTGGAGTGAATGGCTACACCTTC
-	once	TRBV5-1	13	TRBJ2-7	CASSLNAPTEQYF	TGCGCCAGCAGCTTGAACGCTCCTACCGAGCAGTACTTC
-	once	TRBV7-3	15	TRBJ1-6	CASSLNGASNSPLHF	TGTGCCAGCAGCTTAAATGGGGCCTCAAATTCACCCCTCCACTTT
-	-	TRBV6-2/TRBV6-3	12	TRBJ2-1	CASSYPQVEEFF	TGTGCCAGCAGTTACCCACAGGTCGAGGAGTTCTTC
TRBD1	-	TRBV6-5	14	TRBJ1-4	CASSRGQGEEKLFF	TGTGCCAGCAGTAGGGGACAGGGTGAGGAAAAACTGTTTTTT
-	-	TRBV4-1	15	TRBJ1-2	CASSQSMTVNYGYTF	TGCGCCAGCAGCCAAAGTATGACAGTCAACTATGGCTACACCTTC
TRBD1	-	TRBV10-3	15	TRBJ1-2	CAISDPLQGAGGYTF	TGTGCCATCAGTGATCCCCTTCAGGGGGCCGGTGGCTACACCTTC
-	-	TRBV9	15	TRBJ2-1	CASSVGPDNYNEQFF	TGTGCCAGCAGCGTTGGCCCGGACAACTACAATGAGCAGTTCTTC
-	-	TRBV18	14	TRBJ1-4	CASSRDTGEEKLFF	TGTGCCAGCTCACGGGACACTGGGGAGGAAAAACTGTTTTTT
TRBD1	-	TRBV18	16	TRBJ2-7	CASSPKWDRVQVEQYF	TGTGCCAGCTCACCAAAATGGGACAGGGTGCAAGTAGAGCAGTACTTC
TRBD1	-	TRBV27	17	TRBJ2-2	CASYKWGQGGSTGELFF	TGTGCCAGCTATAAGTGGGGACAGGGAGGTAGCACCGGGGAGCTGTTTTTT
-	-	TRBV3-1/TRBV3-2	18	TRBJ2-1	CASSHTENFRGAYNEQFF	TGTGCCAGCAGCCACACAGAAAATTTCAGGGGGGCTTACAATGAGCAGTTCTTC
-	-	TRBV20-1	11	TRBJ2-7	CSARGPYEQYF	TGCAGTGCTAGGGGGCCCTACGAGCAGTACTTC
TRBD1	-	TRBV2	15	TRBJ2-2	CASRVQGGPTGELFF	TGTGCCAGCAGGGTACAGGGGGGCCCCACCGGGGAGCTGTTTTTT
TRBD2	-	TRBV6-4	14	TRBJ2-3	CASSDSSGSDTQYF	TGTGCCAGCAGTGACTCCAGCGGGAGTGATACGCAGTATTTT
TRBD1	once	TRBV27	16	TRBJ1-1	CASSSGQGAVVAEAFF	TGTGCCAGCAGTTCCGGACAGGGGGCGGTGGTGGCTGAAGCTTTCTTT
TRBD2	-	TRBV6-2/TRBV6-3	15	TRBJ2-1	CASSFQTSGRDEQFF	TGTGCCAGCAGTTTCCAGACTAGCGGGAGGGATGAGCAGTTCTTC
TRBD1	-	TRBV2	14	TRBJ1-5	CASSGTGKNQPQHF	TGTGCCAGCAGTGGGACAGGGAAGAATCAGCCCCAGCATTTT
TRBD2	-	TRBV28	15	TRBJ2-5	CASSSLAGFQETQYF	TGTGCCAGCAGTTCTCTAGCGGGGTTCCAAGAGACCCAGTACTTC
TRBD2	-	TRBV4-3	16	TRBJ2-2	CASSRLAGGNTGELFF	TGCGCCAGCAGCCGGCTAGCGGGGGGAAACACCGGGGAGCTGTTTTTT
-	-	TRBV2	14	TRBJ2-7	CASSAGQSSYEQYF	TGTGCCAGCAGCGCGGGACAGAGCTCCTACGAGCAGTACTTC
-	-	TRBV19	11	TRBJ1-1	CASSLAREAFF	TGTGCCAGTAGTCTCGCGAGGGAAGCTTTCTTT
TRBD2	many	TRBV5-1	18	TRBJ2-2	CASSFGGRASPSTGELFF	TGCGCCAGCAGCTTTGGCGGGAGGGCCTCCCCGAGCACCGGGGAGCTGTTTTTT
TRBD1	-	TRBV28	14	TRBJ1-1	CASSLTGRITEAFF	TGTGCCAGCAGTTTGACAGGGAGAATTACTGAAGCTTTCTTT
-	-	TRBV4-3	14	TRBJ2-1	CASSQGKGVYEQFF	TGCGCCAGCAGCCAGGGGAAGGGGGTCTATGAGCAGTTCTTC
TRBD2	-	TRBV19	14	TRBJ2-7	CASRTSGSSYEQYF	TGTGCCAGTAGGACTAGCGGGAGCTCCTACGAGCAGTACTTC
-	-	TRBV19	14	TRBJ2-3	CASRGRGGTDTQYF	TGTGCCAGTAGGGGTAGGGGTGGCACAGATACGCAGTATTTT
-	once	TRBV20-1	11	TRBJ2-7	CSARSSYEQYF	TGCAGTGCGAGGAGCTCCTACGAGCAGTACTTC
TRBD1	-	TRBV27	17	TRBJ2-4	CASSPLRSGGFLNIQYF	TGTGCCAGCAGTCCACTTCGATCAGGGGGATTTTTAAACATTCAGTACTTC
TRBD1	-	TRBV30	18	TRBJ1-4	CAWRRDRGPTTTNEKLFF	TGTGCCTGGAGAAGGGACAGGGGTCCAACTACAACTAATGAAAAACTGTTTTTT